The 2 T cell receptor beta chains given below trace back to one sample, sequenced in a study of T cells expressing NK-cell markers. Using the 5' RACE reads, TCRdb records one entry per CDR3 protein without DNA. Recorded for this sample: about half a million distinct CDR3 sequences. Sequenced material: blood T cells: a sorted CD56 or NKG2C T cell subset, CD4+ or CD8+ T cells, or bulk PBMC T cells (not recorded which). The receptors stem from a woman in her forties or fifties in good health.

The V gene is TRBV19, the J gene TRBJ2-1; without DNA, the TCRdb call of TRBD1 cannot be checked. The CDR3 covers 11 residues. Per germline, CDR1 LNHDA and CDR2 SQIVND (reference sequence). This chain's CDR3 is CASSNSGDQFF.

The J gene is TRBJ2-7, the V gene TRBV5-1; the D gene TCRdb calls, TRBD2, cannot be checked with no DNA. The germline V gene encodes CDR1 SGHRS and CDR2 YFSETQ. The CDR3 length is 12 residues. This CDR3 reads CASRAGANEQYF.